This T cell receptor (beta chain) was identified during a study of siplizumab effects on memory and regulatory T cells. General study findings and limits: Alloreactive sequences traceable to unstimulated CD4+ memory cells were significantly reduced by siplizumab. Major contributors to the alloresponse seemed to be naive T cells, which also appeared more diverse than memory cells.

Regarding this clone: Its antigen is unknown.

Produced via immunoSEQ multiplex PCR; TCRdb's table is partial and in-frame only. The sample records fewer than 85,000 clones, approximately 95% being singletons. Germline CDR1 reads SGHAT; CDR2 reads FQNNGV. V was pared by 5 bases and J by 8 bases, with 9 bases of the junction left unmatched. This CDR3 comprises 15 residues. Sequenced input: CD8+ T cells sorted from blood. The sequence came from a human donor in good health. V and J are TRBV11-2 and TRBJ2-1; 10 bases match TRBD2. CDR3 DNA sequence: TGTGCCAGCAGCCTGGTACTAGCGGGAATGGATGAGCAGTTCTTC. Encoded protein: CASSLVLAGMDEQFF.